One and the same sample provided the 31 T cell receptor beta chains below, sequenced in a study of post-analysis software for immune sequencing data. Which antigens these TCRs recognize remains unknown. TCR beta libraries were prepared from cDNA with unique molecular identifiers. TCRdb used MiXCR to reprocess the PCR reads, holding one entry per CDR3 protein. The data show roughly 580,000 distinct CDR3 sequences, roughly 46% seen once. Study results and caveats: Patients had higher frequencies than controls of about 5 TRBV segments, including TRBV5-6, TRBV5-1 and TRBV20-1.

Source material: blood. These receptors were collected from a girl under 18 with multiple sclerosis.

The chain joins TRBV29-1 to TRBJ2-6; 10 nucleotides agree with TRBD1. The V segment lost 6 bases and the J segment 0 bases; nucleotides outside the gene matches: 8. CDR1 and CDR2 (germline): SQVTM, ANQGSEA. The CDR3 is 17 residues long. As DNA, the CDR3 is TGCAGCGTCATGCTTCGGACAGGGGGCTCTGGGGCCAACGTCCTGACTTTC. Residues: CSVMLRTGGSGANVLTF.

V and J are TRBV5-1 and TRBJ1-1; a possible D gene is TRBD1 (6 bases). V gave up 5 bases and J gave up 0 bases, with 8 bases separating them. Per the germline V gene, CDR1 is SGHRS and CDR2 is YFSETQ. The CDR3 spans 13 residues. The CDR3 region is CASRQGVNTEAFF. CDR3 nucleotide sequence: TGCGCCAGCAGACAGGGTGTGAACACTGAAGCTTTCTTT.

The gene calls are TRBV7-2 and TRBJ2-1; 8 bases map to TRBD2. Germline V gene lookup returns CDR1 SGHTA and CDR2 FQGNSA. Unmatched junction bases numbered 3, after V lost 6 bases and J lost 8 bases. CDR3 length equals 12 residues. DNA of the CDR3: TGTGCCAGCAGTCGGCGGGGGGATGAGCAGTTCTTC. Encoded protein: CASSRRGDEQFF.

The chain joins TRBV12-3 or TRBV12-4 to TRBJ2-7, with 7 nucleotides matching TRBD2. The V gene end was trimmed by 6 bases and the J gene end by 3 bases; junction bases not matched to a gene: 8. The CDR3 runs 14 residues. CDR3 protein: CASSLGGGRYEQYF. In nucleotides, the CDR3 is TGTGCCAGCAGCCTTGGGGGGGGACGCTACGAGCAGTACTTC.

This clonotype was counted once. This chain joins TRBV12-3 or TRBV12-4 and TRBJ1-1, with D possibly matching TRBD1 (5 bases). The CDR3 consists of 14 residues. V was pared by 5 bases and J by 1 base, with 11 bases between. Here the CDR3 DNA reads TGTGCCAGCAGTGAGCGGGACTGGAACACTGAAGCTTTCTTT. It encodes CASSERDWNTEAFF.

The CDR3 region is CASGDRVRGYTF. CDR3 sequence (DNA): TGTGCCAGCGGAGACAGGGTCAGGGGCTACACCTTC. The chain has TRBV27 and TRBJ1-2; the match to TRBD1 covers 7 bases. The CDR3 is 12 amino acids. The germline CDR1 and CDR2 sequences are MNHEY and SMNVEV (reference sequence). With V trimmed by 8 bases and J by 8 bases, 8 bases remained unmatched.

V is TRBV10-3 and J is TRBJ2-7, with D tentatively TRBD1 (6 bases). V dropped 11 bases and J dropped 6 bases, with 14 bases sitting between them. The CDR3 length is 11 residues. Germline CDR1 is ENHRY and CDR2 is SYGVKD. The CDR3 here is CAVQQGLEQYF. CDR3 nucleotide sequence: TGTGCCGTTCAACAGGGTCTCGAGCAGTACTTC.

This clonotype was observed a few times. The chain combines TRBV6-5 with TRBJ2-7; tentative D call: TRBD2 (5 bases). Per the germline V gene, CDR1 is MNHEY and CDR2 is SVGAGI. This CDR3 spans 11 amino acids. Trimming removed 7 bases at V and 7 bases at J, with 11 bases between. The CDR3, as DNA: TGTGCCAGCACCCGCGGAGGAGAGCAGTACTTC. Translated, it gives CASTRGGEQYF.

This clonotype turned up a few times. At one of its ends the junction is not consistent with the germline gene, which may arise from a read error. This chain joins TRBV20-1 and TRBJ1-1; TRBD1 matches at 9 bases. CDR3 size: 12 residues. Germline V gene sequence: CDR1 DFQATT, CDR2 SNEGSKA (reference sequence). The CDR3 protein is CSARQGGTEAFF. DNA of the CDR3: TGCAGCGCTAGACAGGGGGGCACTGAAGCTTTCTTT.

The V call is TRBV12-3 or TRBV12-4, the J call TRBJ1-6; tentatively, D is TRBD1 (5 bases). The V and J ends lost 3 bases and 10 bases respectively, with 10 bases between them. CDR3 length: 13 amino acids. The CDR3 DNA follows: TGTGCCAGCAGTTTGGGGGTAAACTCACCCCTCCACTTT. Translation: CASSLGVNSPLHF.

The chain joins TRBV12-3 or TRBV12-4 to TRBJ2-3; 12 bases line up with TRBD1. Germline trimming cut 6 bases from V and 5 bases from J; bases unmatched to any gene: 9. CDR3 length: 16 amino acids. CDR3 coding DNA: TGTGCCAGCAGAGTAAGAAGGGACAGGGGGCAAGATACGCAGTATTTT. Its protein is CASRVRRDRGQDTQYF.

This chain's CDR3 is CASSSLRGQGAGQPQHF. The CDR3 region has the DNA TGTGCCAGCAGTTCCCTGAGGGGGCAGGGGGCAGGGCAGCCCCAGCATTTT. The chain links TRBV6-2 or TRBV6-3 to TRBJ1-5, with 8 bases fitting TRBD1. The CDR3 is 17 amino acids. Germline CDR1 and CDR2: MNHEY and SVGEGT. V shed 4 bases and J 7 bases; nucleotides not matched to a gene: 15.

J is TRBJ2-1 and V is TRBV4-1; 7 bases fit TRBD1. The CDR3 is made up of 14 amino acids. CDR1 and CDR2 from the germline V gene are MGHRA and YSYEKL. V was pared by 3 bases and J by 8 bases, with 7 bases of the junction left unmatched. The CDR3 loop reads CASSQLIQGDEQFF. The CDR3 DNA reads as TGCGCCAGCAGCCAGCTCATTCAGGGGGATGAGCAGTTCTTC.

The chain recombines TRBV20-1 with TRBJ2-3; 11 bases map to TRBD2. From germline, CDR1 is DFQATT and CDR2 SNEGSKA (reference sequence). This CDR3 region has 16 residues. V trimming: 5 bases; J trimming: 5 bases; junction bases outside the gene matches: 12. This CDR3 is CSAQPQLAGVKDTQYF. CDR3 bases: TGCAGTGCTCAACCACAACTAGCGGGAGTGAAAGATACGCAGTATTTT.

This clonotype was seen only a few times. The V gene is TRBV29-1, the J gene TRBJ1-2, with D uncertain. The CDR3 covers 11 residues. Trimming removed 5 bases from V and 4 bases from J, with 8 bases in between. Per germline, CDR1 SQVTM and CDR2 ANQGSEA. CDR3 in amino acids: CSVFRSYGYTF. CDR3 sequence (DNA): TGCAGCGTTTTCCGGTCCTATGGCTACACCTTC.

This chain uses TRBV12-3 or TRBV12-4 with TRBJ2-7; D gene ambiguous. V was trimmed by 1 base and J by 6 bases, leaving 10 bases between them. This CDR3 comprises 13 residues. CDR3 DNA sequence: TGTGCCAGCAGTTTAGACTACCTGGGCGAGCAGTACTTC. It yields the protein CASSLDYLGEQYF.

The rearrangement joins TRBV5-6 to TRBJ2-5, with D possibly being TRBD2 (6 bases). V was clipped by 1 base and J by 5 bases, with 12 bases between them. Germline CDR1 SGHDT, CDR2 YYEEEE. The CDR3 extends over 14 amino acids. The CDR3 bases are TGTGCCAGCAGCTTGCCGGGGGTTTGGGAGACCCAGTACTTC. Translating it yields CASSLPGVWETQYF.

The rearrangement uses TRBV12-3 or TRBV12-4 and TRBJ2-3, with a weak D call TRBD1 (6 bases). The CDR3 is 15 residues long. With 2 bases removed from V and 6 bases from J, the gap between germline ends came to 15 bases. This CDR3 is CASSLRAGDLDTQYF. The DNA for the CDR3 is TGTGCCAGCAGTTTAAGGGCAGGGGATCTGGATACGCAGTATTTT.

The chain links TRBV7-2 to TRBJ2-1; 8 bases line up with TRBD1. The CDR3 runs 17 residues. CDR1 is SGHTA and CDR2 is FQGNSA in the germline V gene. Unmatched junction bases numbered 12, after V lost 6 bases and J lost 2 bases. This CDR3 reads CASRGGQGTLPYNEQFF. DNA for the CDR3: TGTGCCAGCAGGGGAGGACAGGGAACATTACCCTACAATGAGCAGTTCTTC.

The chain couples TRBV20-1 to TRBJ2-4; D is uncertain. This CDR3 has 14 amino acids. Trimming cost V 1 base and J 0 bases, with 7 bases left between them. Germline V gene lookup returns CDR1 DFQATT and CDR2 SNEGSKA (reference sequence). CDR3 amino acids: CSARAGTAKNIQYF. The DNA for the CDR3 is TGCAGTGCTAGAGCGGGTACAGCCAAAAACATTCAGTACTTC.

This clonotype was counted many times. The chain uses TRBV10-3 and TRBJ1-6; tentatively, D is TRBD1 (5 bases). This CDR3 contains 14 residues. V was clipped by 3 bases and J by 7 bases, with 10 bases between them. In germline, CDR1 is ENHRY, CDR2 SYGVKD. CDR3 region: CAISDEGENSPLHF. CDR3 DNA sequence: TGTGCCATCAGTGACGAAGGGGAGAATTCACCCCTCCACTTT.

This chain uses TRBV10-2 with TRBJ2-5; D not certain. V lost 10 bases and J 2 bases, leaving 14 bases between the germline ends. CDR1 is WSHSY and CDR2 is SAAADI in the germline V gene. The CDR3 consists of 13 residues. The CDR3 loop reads CATGRTGQETQYF. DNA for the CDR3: TGCGCCACCGGCCGGACGGGTCAAGAGACCCAGTACTTC.

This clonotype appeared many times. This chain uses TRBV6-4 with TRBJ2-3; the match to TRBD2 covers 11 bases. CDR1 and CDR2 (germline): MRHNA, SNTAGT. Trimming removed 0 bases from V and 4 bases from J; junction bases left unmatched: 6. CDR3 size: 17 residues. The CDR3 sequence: CASSDSPGTSGSDTQYF. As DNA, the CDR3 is TGTGCCAGCAGTGACTCTCCCGGGACTAGCGGCTCAGATACGCAGTATTTT.

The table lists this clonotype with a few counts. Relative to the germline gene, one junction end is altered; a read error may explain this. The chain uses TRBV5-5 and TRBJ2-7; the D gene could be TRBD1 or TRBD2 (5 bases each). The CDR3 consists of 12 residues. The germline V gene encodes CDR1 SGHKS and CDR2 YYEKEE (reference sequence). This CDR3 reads CASRLGTEQQYF. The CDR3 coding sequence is TGTGCCAGCAGGTTGGGGACGGAGCAGCAGTACTTC.

As DNA, the CDR3 is TGTGCCAGCAGCTTAGAGGCAGACTACAATGAGCAGTTCTTC. It codes for CASSLEADYNEQFF. V usage is TRBV11-2 and J usage is TRBJ2-1; no definite D call. The CDR3 length is 14 residues. The V gene's germline CDR1 is SGHAT and CDR2 FQNNGV. V was trimmed by 0 bases and J by 3 bases, leaving 6 bases between them.

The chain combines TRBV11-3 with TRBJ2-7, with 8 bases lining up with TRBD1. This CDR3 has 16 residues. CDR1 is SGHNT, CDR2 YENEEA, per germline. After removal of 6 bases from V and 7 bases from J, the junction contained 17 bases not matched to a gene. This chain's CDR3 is CASSSEGQVSYNEQYF. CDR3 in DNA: TGTGCCAGCAGTTCCGAGGGACAGGTCTCCTACAATGAGCAGTACTTC. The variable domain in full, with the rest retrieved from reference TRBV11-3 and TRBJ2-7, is EAGVVQSPRYKIIEKKQPVAFWCNPISGHNTLYWYLQNLGQGPELLIRYENEEAVDDSQLPKDRFSAERLKGVDSTLKIQPAELGDSAVYLCASSSEGQVSYNEQYFGPGTRLTVT.

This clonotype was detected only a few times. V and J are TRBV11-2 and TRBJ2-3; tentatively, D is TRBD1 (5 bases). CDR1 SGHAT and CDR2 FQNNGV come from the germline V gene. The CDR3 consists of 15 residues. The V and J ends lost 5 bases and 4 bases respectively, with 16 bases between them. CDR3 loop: CASSQQFGRADTQYF. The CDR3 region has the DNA TGTGCCAGCAGCCAACAATTTGGCAGGGCAGATACGCAGTATTTT.

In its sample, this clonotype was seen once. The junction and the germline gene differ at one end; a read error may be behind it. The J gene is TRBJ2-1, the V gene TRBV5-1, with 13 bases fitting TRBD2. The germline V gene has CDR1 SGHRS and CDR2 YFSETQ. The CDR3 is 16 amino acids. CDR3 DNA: TGCGCCAGCAGCCCGGGACTAGCGGGGCAATACAATGAGCGGTTCTTC. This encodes CASSPGLAGQYNERFF. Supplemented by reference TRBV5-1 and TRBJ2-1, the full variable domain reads KAGVTQTPRYLIKTRGQQVTLSCSPISGHRSVSWYQQTPGQGLQFLFEYFSETQRNKGNFPGRFSGRQFSNSRSEMNVSTLELGDSALYLCASSPGLAGQYNERFFGPGTRLTVL.

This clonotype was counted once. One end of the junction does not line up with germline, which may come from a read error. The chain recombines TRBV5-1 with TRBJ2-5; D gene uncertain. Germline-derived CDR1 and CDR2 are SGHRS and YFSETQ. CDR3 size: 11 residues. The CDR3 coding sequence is TGCGCCAGCAGCGGAGCTGGCGAGCAGTACTTT. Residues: CASSGAGEQYF.

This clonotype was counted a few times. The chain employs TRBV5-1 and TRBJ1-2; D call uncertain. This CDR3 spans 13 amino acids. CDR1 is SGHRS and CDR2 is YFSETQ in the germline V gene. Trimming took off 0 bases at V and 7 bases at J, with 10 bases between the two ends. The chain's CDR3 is CASSLEPRCGYTF. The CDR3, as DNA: TGCGCCAGCAGCTTGGAACCTCGTTGTGGCTACACCTTC.

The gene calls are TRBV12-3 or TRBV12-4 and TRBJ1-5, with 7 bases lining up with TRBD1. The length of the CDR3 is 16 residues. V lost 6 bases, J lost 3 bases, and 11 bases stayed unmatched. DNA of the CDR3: TGTGCCAGCAGGAATAGACAGGGAGGCATCAATCAGCCCCAGCATTTT. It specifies CASRNRQGGINQPQHF.